This passage covers 26 T cell receptor beta chains from one sample sequenced in a study of blood T cell repertoires in COVID-19. TCRdb's table, derived via immunoSEQ multiplex PCR, lists solely in-frame clones and lacks some. The profile shows about 150,000 clones, just under 85% of them singletons. The sample comprised peripheral blood. The receptor set was obtained from a woman at least 80 years old with COVID-19, enrolled during active disease.

This chain uses TRBV5-6 with TRBJ2-1; D perhaps matches TRBD2 (7 bases). There are 16 residues in the CDR3. Deletions cut 2 bases from V and 9 bases from J, with 21 bases between. Germline CDR1 and CDR2: SGHDT and YYEEEE. The CDR3 DNA reads as TGTGCCAGCAGCTTACCCGTGAGGGGGGGAGGCGGTGAGCAGTTCTTC. Amino acids: CASSLPVRGGGGEQFF.

The rearrangement uses TRBV27 and TRBJ1-4; possibly TRBD1 for D (6 bases). V was pared by 6 bases and J by 5 bases, with 13 bases between. This CDR3 region has 14 residues. Germline values: CDR1 MNHEY, CDR2 SMNVEV (reference sequence). CDR3: CASREDSLNEKLFF. The CDR3 DNA is TGTGCCAGCAGGGAGGACAGCCTCAATGAAAAACTGTTTTTT.

The chain links TRBV5-1 to TRBJ2-4; 7 nucleotides agree with TRBD1. V shed 0 bases and J 6 bases; nucleotides not matched to a gene: 9. The V gene's germline CDR1 is SGHRS and CDR2 YFSETQ. The CDR3 is 16 residues long. CDR3 in amino acids: CASSLVEGALGNIQYF. CDR3 nucleotide sequence: TGCGCCAGCAGCTTGGTTGAGGGGGCCTTGGGAAACATTCAGTACTTC.

V and J are TRBV5-1 and TRBJ2-3; D is possibly TRBD1 (6 bases). Germline V gene data show CDR1 as SGHRS and CDR2 as YFSETQ. V lost 4 bases to trimming and J lost 14 bases, with 23 bases between them. The CDR3 has 14 amino acids. CDR3 loop: CASSAAPGQRFGYF. The CDR3 nucleotides read TGCGCCAGCAGCGCCGCTCCCGGACAGCGATTTGGGTATTTT.

J is TRBJ2-3 and V is TRBV19; TRBD2 might be the D (5 bases). From germline, CDR1 is LNHDA and CDR2 SQIVND (reference sequence). The CDR3 spans 14 residues. The V gene lost 1 base and the J gene lost 7 bases, with 12 bases spanning the gap. CDR3 coding DNA: TGTGCCAGTAGTATAGTGGCAGCCGGGAATACGCAGTATTTT. Its translation: CASSIVAAGNTQYF.

In its sample, this clone was seen a few times. The chain links TRBV28 to TRBJ2-7; maybe TRBD1 (6 bases). The CDR3 is 14 residues long. V lost 3 bases to trimming and J lost 2 bases, with 11 bases between them. Looked up from germline, CDR1 is MDHEN and CDR2 is SYDVKM. The CDR3 bases are TGTGCCAGCAGTTTTCGATGGGGGCCCTACGAGCAGTACTTC. This codes for CASSFRWGPYEQYF.

This clone appeared a few times. The chain carries TRBV4-2 and TRBJ2-7, with 8 bases that match TRBD1. Germline CDR1 LGHNA, CDR2 YNFKEQ. The CDR3 runs 13 residues. V lost 4 bases and J lost 3; bases outside the gene matches: 2. The CDR3 sequence: CASSLGQGYEQYF. CDR3 coding DNA: TGTGCCAGCAGCCTAGGACAGGGCTACGAGCAGTACTTC.

This clone turned up a few times. This chain connects TRBV28 to TRBJ1-4; no definite D call. The V gene's germline CDR1 is MDHEN and CDR2 SYDVKM. The CDR3 contains 15 residues. V was shortened by 6 bases and J by 8 bases, with 19 bases between the two germline ends. The CDR3 sequence is CASSPWEGGSEKLFF. In nucleotides, the CDR3 is TGTGCCAGCAGCCCCTGGGAGGGCGGTTCCGAAAAACTGTTTTTT.

J is TRBJ2-7 and V is TRBV5-4; no definite D call. There are 16 residues in the CDR3. Germline assignment: CDR1 SGHNT and CDR2 YYREEE (reference sequence). The V gene lost 0 bases and the J gene lost 6 bases, with 19 bases spanning the gap. In nucleotides, the CDR3 is TGTGCCAGCAGCTTGGATCTTAGGAGAGGTGCTCTCGAGCAGTACTTC. Protein sequence: CASSLDLRRGALEQYF.

The CDR3 reads CASSTLGAPSSEQFF. The CDR3 DNA reads as TGTGCCAGCAGCACCCTGGGGGCCCCGTCCAGCGAGCAGTTCTTC. This chain links TRBV5-4 with TRBJ2-1; TRBD1 might be the D (6 bases). Trimming shortened V by 4 bases and J by 10 bases, and 21 bases separated the two germline ends. The CDR3 runs 15 residues. Germline values: CDR1 SGHNT, CDR2 YYREEE (reference sequence).

This clone showed up just a few times. The V and J genes are TRBV9 and TRBJ2-7; D possibly corresponds to TRBD1 (5 bases). Germline CDR1 is SGDLS and CDR2 is YYNGEE. V dropped 0 bases and J dropped 6 bases, with 13 bases sitting between them. CDR3 length equals 14 residues. CDR3 sequence: CASSVVIRGGEQYF. CDR3 in DNA: TGTGCCAGCAGCGTAGTGATTAGGGGCGGCGAGCAGTACTTC.

This chain joins TRBV7-9 and TRBJ2-1, with 12 nucleotides matching TRBD1. This CDR3 has 16 amino acids. The junction had 9 bases not matched to a gene; V was cut back by 3 bases and J by 9 bases. Germline V gene sequence: CDR1 SEHNR, CDR2 FQNEAQ (reference sequence). The CDR3 nucleotides read TGTGCCAGCAGCTTTAAAGGGACAGGGGGCGGAGGTGAGCAGTTCTTC. Protein sequence: CASSFKGTGGGGEQFF.

This clone was found a few times. Other DNA sequences of this sample code for an identical CDR3. The V gene is TRBV29-1, the J gene TRBJ2-3; no clear D. This CDR3 is 12 amino acids long. The V end lost 2 bases, the J end lost 4 bases, and 7 bases lay between the germline ends. Germline V lookup: CDR1 SQVTM, CDR2 ANQGSEA. CDR3 coding DNA: TGCAGCGTTGAATCCGGAGCAGATACGCAGTATTTT. This gives the protein CSVESGADTQYF.

The rearrangement links TRBV7-8 to TRBJ1-3; 7 nucleotides align to TRBD1. The germline gives CDR1 SGHVS, CDR2 FQNEAQ. Unmatched junction bases numbered 2, after V lost 2 bases and J lost 4 bases. The length of the CDR3 is 14 residues. The CDR3 region has the DNA TGTGCCAGCAGCTTAACAGGGGAGGGAAACACCATATATTTT. Encoded protein: CASSLTGEGNTIYF.

The chain joins TRBV10-3 to TRBJ2-7; 8 bases line up with TRBD2. Germline CDR1 ENHRY, CDR2 SYGVKD. The CDR3 consists of 13 residues. Germline trimming cut 8 bases from V and 6 bases from J; bases unmatched to any gene: 9. The CDR3 here is CAISFSGIGEQYF. The CDR3 coding sequence is TGTGCCATCTCCTTTAGCGGGATCGGCGAGCAGTACTTC.

In its sample, this clone was seen a few times. The chain employs TRBV6-2 or TRBV6-3 and TRBJ2-3, with a weak D call TRBD2 (7 bases). Germline values: CDR1 MNHEY, CDR2 SVGEGT. Trimming removed 0 bases from V and 6 bases from J, with 16 bases in between. The CDR3 loop spans 16 amino acids. The CDR3 here is CASSYSRGAGGDTQYF. Here the CDR3 DNA reads TGTGCCAGCAGTTACTCTCGGGGGGCCGGCGGGGATACGCAGTATTTT.

This rearrangement joins TRBV6-6 to TRBJ2-5; 8 bases line up with TRBD2. Germline CDR1 is MNHNY and CDR2 is SVGAGI (reference sequence). This CDR3 region has 14 residues. J was trimmed by 4 bases and V by 2 bases; bases with no gene match: 3. In DNA form, the CDR3 reads TGTGCCAGCAGTTACGGACTAGCTGGAGAGACCCAGTACTTC. As protein: CASSYGLAGETQYF.

J is TRBJ1-5 and V is TRBV2; D is possibly TRBD1 (5 bases). The V end lost 6 bases, the J end lost 0 bases, and 12 bases lay between the germline ends. Germline CDR1 reads SNHLY; CDR2 reads FYNNEI. The CDR3 extends over 15 amino acids. The CDR3 region is CASSPGTFSNQPQHF. The DNA for the CDR3 is TGTGCCAGCAGCCCCGGGACTTTTAGCAATCAGCCCCAGCATTTT.

V gene TRBV19 combines with J gene TRBJ2-7; D gene uncertain. Germline V gene data show CDR1 as LNHDA and CDR2 as SQIVND (reference sequence). The CDR3 loop spans 14 amino acids. V gave up 3 bases and J gave up 7 bases, with 16 bases separating them. For the CDR3, the DNA is TGTGCCAGTAGTATTGGCGACTCAAGAGAAGAGCAGTACTTC. Its translation is CASSIGDSREEQYF.

This chain connects TRBV24-1 to TRBJ1-2, with TRBD1 matching over 7 bases. The germline CDR1 and CDR2 sequences are KGHDR and SFDVKD. Losses at the gene ends were 2 bases for V and 5 bases for J; bases not matched to a gene: 4. The CDR3 runs to 14 residues. CDR3 sequence (DNA): TGTGCCACCAGTGATTCTGGGACAGCATATGGCTACACCTTC. The encoded protein is CATSDSGTAYGYTF.

V gene TRBV4-3 combines with J gene TRBJ1-4, with 7 bases lining up with TRBD1. Germline trimming cut 0 bases from V and 8 bases from J; bases unmatched to any gene: 9. CDR1 and CDR2 (germline): LGHNA, YSLEER. CDR3 length: 16 residues. CDR3 amino acids: CASSQDVHRGREKLFF. In DNA, the CDR3 is TGCGCCAGCAGCCAAGATGTGCACAGGGGTCGGGAAAAACTGTTTTTT.

This chain uses TRBV18 with TRBJ2-5, with 8 bases that match TRBD1. The germline V gene has CDR1 KGHSH and CDR2 LQKENI. V lost 8 bases to trimming and J lost 4 bases; unmatched junction nucleotides: 9. The CDR3 is made up of 14 amino acids. The CDR3 loop is CASRLTGVGETQYF. CDR3 bases: TGTGCCAGCCGTCTGACAGGGGTTGGAGAGACCCAGTACTTC.

The chain joins TRBV14 to TRBJ1-1; 9 positions match TRBD1. This CDR3 has 15 residues. CDR1 is SGHDN, CDR2 FVKESK, per germline. V trimming: 3 bases; J trimming: 5 bases; junction bases outside the gene matches: 7. Written as DNA, the CDR3 is TGTGCCAGCAGCCAGATGGGACAGGGTCGGACTGAAGCTTTCTTT. This gives the protein CASSQMGQGRTEAFF. The whole variable domain, filled in from reference TRBV14 and TRBJ1-1, reads EAGVTQFPSHSVIEKGQTVTLRCDPISGHDNLYWYRRVMGKEIKFLLHFVKESKQDESGMPNNRFLAERTGGTYSTLKVQPAELEDSGVYFCASSQMGQGRTEAFFGQGTRLTVV.

V usage is TRBV10-3 and J usage is TRBJ2-7; the match to TRBD2 covers 8 bases. Trimming at V came to 10 bases and at J to 3 bases, leaving 8 bases not matched to a gene. The CDR3 length is 13 residues. The germline V gene has CDR1 ENHRY and CDR2 SYGVKD. The CDR3 nucleotides read TGTGCCACCGGCCGGGGGGGCCGCTACGAGCAGTACTTC. Translation gives CATGRGGRYEQYF.

This chain joins TRBV18 and TRBJ1-2; 11 positions agree with TRBD1. The length of the CDR3 is 16 residues. Germline loops: CDR1 KGHSH, CDR2 LQKENI. After removal of 2 bases from V and 4 bases from J, the junction contained 6 bases not matched to a gene. CDR3 sequence: CASSPAAGTGGYGYTF. CDR3 in DNA: TGTGCCAGCTCACCAGCCGCCGGGACAGGGGGCTATGGCTACACCTTC. Drawing the rest from reference TRBV18 and TRBJ1-2, the complete variable domain is NAGVMQNPRHLVRRRGQEARLRCSPMKGHSHVYWYRQLPEEGLKFMVYLQKENIIDESGMPKERFSAEFPKEGPSILRIQQVVRGDSAAYFCASSPAAGTGGYGYTFGSGTRLTVV.

The chain uses TRBV25-1 and TRBJ2-3; D uncertain. The CDR3 has 11 residues. V lost 6 bases and J lost 5, with 6 bases in between. The germline V gene has CDR1 MGHDK and CDR2 SYGVNS. The CDR3 spells CASRIGDTQYF. CDR3 nucleotide sequence: TGTGCCAGCAGGATCGGAGATACGCAGTATTTT.